The present T cell receptor beta chain was sequenced within a study of T cell responses to AZD1222 COVID-19 vaccine. Some clones are missing from TCRdb's copy, which holds only in-frame ones; the method was immunoSEQ multiplex PCR. The sample holds 150,000 to 200,000 clones, 85% to 90% seen once. Findings of the study overall: Most donors were white British and more were female, and clonal diversity was possibly underestimated. Of spike-specific TCRs, nearly half reportedly target regions left unmutated in variants. Vaccine-related CD4 TCRs covered spike, predominating at 160-218 and 743-854. Only 6 or 7 AZD1222 recipients tested seropositive at baseline.

Regarding this clone: Its antigen remains unidentified.

J lost 9 bases, V lost 4 bases, and 13 bases had no gene match. Germline V gives CDR1 LNHDA, CDR2 SQIVND (reference sequence). This CDR3 has 15 residues. The starting material was peripheral blood, obtained on day 0 of MenACWY control vaccination. The chain is built from TRBV19 and TRBJ1-2; 8 bases are shared with TRBD1. The receptor was derived from an adult in good health. Here the CDR3 reads CASSTGAGGERSYTF. The CDR3 nucleotides are TGTGCCAGTAGTACTGGGGCAGGGGGCGAAAGAAGCTACACCTTC.